Listed here are 18 T cell receptor beta chains from one sample, sequenced in a study of blood T cell repertoires in COVID-19. Sequencing used immunoSEQ multiplex PCR; TCRdb keeps in-frame clones, though not all of them. Among roughly 78,000 clones listed, around four fifths were seen once. The sequenced sample consisted of peripheral blood. All receptors come from a woman over 75 with acute or convalescent COVID-19.

This clone was detected once. The chain carries TRBV12-3 or TRBV12-4 and TRBJ1-2, with 7 positions matching TRBD1. This CDR3 is 13 amino acids long. V shed 8 bases and J 4 bases; nucleotides not matched to a gene: 7. The CDR3 loop reads CASSAGGIYGYTF. As DNA, the CDR3 is TGTGCCAGCTCAGCAGGGGGGATCTATGGCTACACCTTC.

The V call is TRBV5-1, the J call TRBJ1-1, with TRBD1 identical over 7 bases. Trimming at V came to 0 bases and at J to 4 bases, leaving 3 bases not matched to a gene. CDR1 is SGHRS, CDR2 YFSETQ, per germline. This CDR3 has 14 residues. The CDR3 loop is CASSLGGGGTEAFF. DNA for the CDR3: TGCGCCAGCAGCTTGGGAGGGGGCGGCACTGAAGCTTTCTTT.

The chain recombines TRBV12-3 or TRBV12-4 with TRBJ1-4; D call uncertain. V lost 1 base to trimming and J lost 7 bases, with 4 bases between them. This CDR3 has 12 residues. The DNA for the CDR3 is TGTGCCAGCAGTTTAGTCTCTGAAAAACTGTTTTTT. It specifies CASSLVSEKLFF.

J is TRBJ2-1 and V is TRBV5-1; 11 bases are shared with TRBD2. V lost 0 bases and J lost 8; bases outside the gene matches: 4. This CDR3 is 15 amino acids long. Germline V CDR1 and CDR2: SGHRS, YFSETQ. Written as DNA, the CDR3 is TGCGCCAGCAGCTTGGTTAGCGGGGGGGTCTATGAGCAGTTCTTC. Protein product: CASSLVSGGVYEQFF.

This rearrangement joins TRBV5-4 to TRBJ2-2, with TRBD1 matching over 11 bases. Germline CDR1 and CDR2: SGHNT and YYREEE (reference sequence). This CDR3 region has 19 residues. The junction had 14 bases not matched to a gene; V was cut back by 4 bases and J by 3 bases. This CDR3 is CASSPDRDRGFRYTGELFF. The DNA of the CDR3 is TGTGCCAGCAGCCCAGATAGGGACAGGGGGTTTCGATACACCGGGGAGCTGTTTTTT.

The gene calls are TRBV3-1 (or the pseudogene TRBV3-2) and TRBJ2-7; 9 bases line up with TRBD2. The V segment lost 3 bases and the J segment 2 bases; nucleotides outside the gene matches: 8. The length of the CDR3 is 16 residues. The germline gives CDR1 LGHDT, CDR2 YNNKEL (reference sequence). CDR3 in amino acids: CASSHYRLADPYEQYF. Here the CDR3 DNA reads TGTGCCAGCAGCCACTATCGACTAGCGGACCCCTACGAGCAGTACTTC.

The chain uses TRBV5-5 and TRBJ2-3, with unresolved D. From germline, CDR1 is SGHKS and CDR2 YYEKEE (reference sequence). This CDR3 region has 15 residues. The V gene lost 3 bases and the J gene lost 2 bases, with 13 bases spanning the gap. CDR3 sequence: CASSSLETFTDTQYF. Here the CDR3 DNA reads TGTGCCAGCAGCTCTTTAGAGACTTTCACAGATACGCAGTATTTT.

The chain uses TRBV6-5 and TRBJ2-2, with D unresolved. The CDR3 contains 14 residues. Germline V lookup: CDR1 MNHEY, CDR2 SVGAGI. V lost 6 bases and J 3 bases, leaving 11 bases between the germline ends. The DNA of the CDR3 is TGTGCCAGCAGGGCTATGGCGGACACCGGGGAGCTGTTTTTT. Amino acid sequence: CASRAMADTGELFF.

The V call is TRBV3-1 (or the pseudogene TRBV3-2), the J call TRBJ2-3; 8 bases match TRBD2. Germline V lookup: CDR1 LGHDT, CDR2 YNNKEL (reference sequence). CDR3 length equals 16 residues. J lost 7 bases, V lost 4 bases, and 13 bases had no gene match. CDR3 amino acids: CASSPHGSGGMYTQYF. The CDR3 nucleotides read TGTGCCAGCAGCCCCCACGGAAGCGGGGGTATGTATACGCAGTATTTT.

This chain links TRBV29-1 with TRBJ2-3; tentatively, D is TRBD2 (6 bases). Germline-derived CDR1 and CDR2 are SQVTM and ANQGSEA. Trimming shortened V by 4 bases and J by 1 base, and 12 bases separated the two germline ends. The CDR3 has 14 residues. The CDR3 sequence: CSVARGIGTDTQYF. The CDR3, as DNA: TGCAGCGTTGCTCGGGGGATTGGCACAGATACGCAGTATTTT.

V usage is TRBV7-9 and J usage is TRBJ2-3, with TRBD2 matching 7 bases. Losses at the gene ends were 5 bases for V and 2 bases for J; bases not matched to a gene: 7. The CDR3 is 15 amino acids. CDR1 is SEHNR and CDR2 is FQNEAQ in the germline V gene (reference sequence). The CDR3 loop is CASSPGSGNTDTQYF. The CDR3 coding sequence is TGTGCCAGCAGCCCCGGCAGCGGGAACACAGATACGCAGTATTTT.

The chain combines TRBV5-4 with TRBJ2-1; 10 bases align to TRBD2. After removal of 4 bases from V and 7 bases from J, the junction contained 2 bases not matched to a gene. CDR3 length: 13 residues. The germline CDR1 and CDR2 sequences are SGHNT and YYREEE (reference sequence). The CDR3 DNA sequence: TGTGCCAGCAGCCGGACTAGCGGTAATGAGCAGTTCTTC. This encodes CASSRTSGNEQFF. The whole variable domain, filled in from reference TRBV5-4 and TRBJ2-1, reads ETGVTQSPTHLIKTRGQQVTLRCSSQSGHNTVSWYQQALGQGPQFIFQYYREEENGRGNFPPRFSGLQFPNYSSELNVNALELDDSALYLCASSRTSGNEQFFGPGTRLTVL.

The chain employs TRBV11-2 and TRBJ2-1; 9 nucleotides align to TRBD2. The V gene end was trimmed by 1 base and the J gene end by 0 bases; junction bases not matched to a gene: 4. The CDR3 length is 17 residues. CDR1 SGHAT and CDR2 FQNNGV come from the germline V gene. DNA for the CDR3: TGTGCCAGCAGCTTAGGGAGCGGGGGGCTCTCCTACAATGAGCAGTTCTTC. Protein product: CASSLGSGGLSYNEQFF.

This chain links TRBV5-6 with TRBJ1-1; unclear D gene. Trimming took 0 bases from V and 0 from J, leaving 6 bases between them. CDR3 length: 14 amino acids. In germline, CDR1 is SGHDT, CDR2 YYEEEE. The CDR3 DNA reads as TGTGCCAGCAGCTTGGTTCCCATGAACACTGAAGCTTTCTTT. This sequence encodes CASSLVPMNTEAFF.

J is TRBJ1-5 and V is TRBV10-1; no clear D gene. The germline CDR1 and CDR2 sequences are WNHNN and SYGVQD (reference sequence). V was trimmed by 4 bases and J by 7 bases, leaving 11 bases between them. The CDR3 has 13 residues. The CDR3: CASSVGGNQPQHF. CDR3 sequence (DNA): TGCGCCAGCAGTGTCGGAGGGAACCAGCCCCAGCATTTT.

The chain is built from TRBV6-5 and TRBJ1-4, with 7 bases identical to TRBD1. V lost 5 bases and J lost 5; bases outside the gene matches: 8. Germline V gene lookup returns CDR1 MNHEY and CDR2 SVGAGI. This CDR3 is 15 amino acids long. The CDR3 bases are TGTGCCAGCAGTCCCACTACAGGGGTCAATGAAAAACTGTTTTTT. Amino acids: CASSPTTGVNEKLFF.

The chain joins TRBV9 to TRBJ1-1; D gene unclear. From germline, CDR1 is SGDLS and CDR2 YYNGEE. The V end lost 0 bases, the J end lost 1 base, and 4 bases lay between the germline ends. The CDR3 is made up of 13 amino acids. In DNA, the CDR3 is TGTGCCAGCAGCGTAGCATCGAACACTGAAGCTTTCTTT. Translated: CASSVASNTEAFF.

The J gene is TRBJ2-2, the V gene TRBV10-3, with unresolved D. V lost 6 bases to trimming and J lost 2 bases, with 4 bases between them. Per the germline V gene, CDR1 is ENHRY and CDR2 is SYGVKD. The CDR3 runs to 12 residues. The CDR3 region has the DNA TGTGCCATCAGCCTAAACACCGGGGAGCTGTTTTTT. Protein: CAISLNTGELFF.